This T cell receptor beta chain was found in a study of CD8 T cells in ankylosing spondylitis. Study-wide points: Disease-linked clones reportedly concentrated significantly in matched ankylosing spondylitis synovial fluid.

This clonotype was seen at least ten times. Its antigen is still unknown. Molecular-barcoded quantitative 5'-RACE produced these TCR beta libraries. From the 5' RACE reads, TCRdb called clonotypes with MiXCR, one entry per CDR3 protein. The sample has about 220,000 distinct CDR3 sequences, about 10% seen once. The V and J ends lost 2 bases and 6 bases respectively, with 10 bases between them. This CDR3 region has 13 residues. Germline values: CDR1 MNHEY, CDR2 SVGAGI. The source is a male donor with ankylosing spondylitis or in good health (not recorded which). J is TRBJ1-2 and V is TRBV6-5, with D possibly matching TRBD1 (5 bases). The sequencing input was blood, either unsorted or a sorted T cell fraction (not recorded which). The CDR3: CASSYIGGNGYTF. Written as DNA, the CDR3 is TGTGCCAGCAGTTACATTGGGGGAAATGGCTACACCTTC.